This T cell receptor beta chain is from a study of T cell responses to AZD1222 COVID-19 vaccine. Sequencing used immunoSEQ multiplex PCR; TCRdb keeps in-frame clones, though not all of them. This sample has about 150,000 clones, with approximately 89% found just once. The V gene's germline CDR1 is MNHEY and CDR2 SVGAGI. The CDR3 consists of 15 residues. Trimming removed 0 bases from V and 8 bases from J; junction bases left unmatched: 6. The material was peripheral blood, obtained on day 0 of AZD1222 vaccination. The sequence was obtained from an adult in good health. The gene calls are TRBV6-5 and TRBJ1-4; 7 nucleotides match TRBD1. CDR3 DNA: TGTGCCAGCAGTTACTCAGGGGGCGGGGACGAAAAACTGTTTTTT. Residues: CASSYSGGGDEKLFF.